These 18 T cell receptor beta chains originate from one sample sequenced in a study of glioma-infiltrating T cells. Amplification of TCR alpha and beta CDR3 regions from RNA used iRepertoire nested multiplex PCR. In TCRdb, the multiplex PCR reads were re-called with MiXCR into one record per CDR3 protein. The sample has about 45,000 distinct CDR3 sequences; 20% to 25% are singletons. The specimen sequenced was glioma tissue, nonneoplastic brain tissue, or PBMCs (not recorded which). The receptors come from a human donor with low-grade glioma or glioblastoma, undergoing nonglioma brain surgery, or in good health (not recorded which).

Ten or more counts support this clonotype. The gene calls are TRBV7-9 and TRBJ2-1; D is possibly TRBD1 or TRBD2 (5 bases each). Germline CDR1 is SEHNR and CDR2 is FQNEAQ (reference sequence). V was cut by 1 base and J by 4 bases, with 8 bases left in between. The CDR3 has 14 amino acids. The CDR3 region is CASSLEGTYNEQFF. The CDR3 bases are TGTGCCAGCAGCTTAGAGGGGACGTACAATGAGCAGTTCTTC. The whole variable domain, filled in from reference TRBV7-9 and TRBJ2-1, reads DTGVSQNPRHKITKRGQNVTFRCDPISEHNRLYWYRQTLGQGPEFLTYFQNEAQLEKSRLLSDRFSAERPKGSFSTLEIQRTEQGDSAMYLCASSLEGTYNEQFFGPGTRLTVL.

In its sample, this clonotype was seen many times. The chain uses TRBV7-3 and TRBJ2-5, with TRBD2 identical over 10 bases. Looked up from germline, CDR1 is SGHTA and CDR2 is FQGTGA. The CDR3 contains 18 residues. Losses at the gene ends were 10 bases for V and 5 bases for J; bases not matched to a gene: 22. This CDR3 reads CATVNGGLARPPRETQYF. The CDR3 DNA follows: TGTGCCACCGTCAATGGGGGACTAGCGCGACCCCCACGGGAGACCCAGTACTTC.

This clonotype was detected ten times or more. Germline and junction disagree at one end, which may indicate a read error. This rearrangement joins TRBV27 to TRBJ2-2; D remains unclear. Germline V gene sequence: CDR1 MNHEY, CDR2 SMNVEV (reference sequence). The CDR3 covers 14 residues. The CDR3 spells CASRFFGDTGELFF. CDR3 nucleotides: TGTGCCAGCCGTTTTTTTGGGGACACCGGGGAGCTGTTTTTT.

This chain links TRBV12-3 or TRBV12-4 with TRBJ2-7; D gene unclear. Trimming cost V 3 bases and J 3 bases, with 6 bases left between them. There are 12 residues in the CDR3. This CDR3 is CASSLKGYEQYF. The DNA of the CDR3 is TGTGCCAGCAGTTTGAAGGGCTACGAGCAGTACTTC.

On this clonotype: A much larger clonotype is one base distant, so this may be a read error. This sequence joins TRBV2 and TRBJ2-3, with TRBD2 matching 12 bases. The CDR3 is 15 amino acids. J lost 3 bases, V lost 9 bases, and 7 bases had no gene match. Per germline, CDR1 SNHLY and CDR2 FYNNEI. This CDR3 is CARGPTSGRTDTQYF. DNA of the CDR3: TGTGCCAGAGGTCCGACTAGCGGGAGAACAGATACGCAGTATTTT. Together with reference TRBV2 and TRBJ2-3, the CDR3 gives the full variable domain: EPEVTQTPSHQVTQMGQEVILRCVPISNHLYFYWYRQILGQKVEFLVSFYNNEISEKSEIFDDQFSVERPDGSNFTLKIRSTKLEDSAMYFCARGPTSGRTDTQYFGPGTRLTVL.

About this clonotype itself: A junction end diverges from the germline sequence, so it may reflect a read error. The V call is TRBV6-5, the J call TRBJ1-1; 9 bases fit TRBD1. The CDR3 is 13 amino acids. CDR1 and CDR2 (germline): MNHEY, SVGAGI. The CDR3 sequence: CASKDRGFTGAFF. The CDR3 coding sequence is TGTGCCAGCAAAGACAGGGGGTTCACTGGAGCTTTCTTT.

A word on this clonotype: A much larger clone lies a single base off, so this may be a read error. The rearrangement links TRBV12-3 or TRBV12-4 to TRBJ2-3; 7 nucleotides align to TRBD1. This CDR3 spans 13 amino acids. Trimming removed 5 bases from V and 7 bases from J; junction bases left unmatched: 6. The CDR3 nucleotides read TGTGCCAGCAGTGGAGACAGGGCGTATACGCAGTATTTT. Translated, it gives CASSGDRAYTQYF.

This clonotype was seen at least ten times. The chain recombines TRBV7-9 with TRBJ1-1; no clear D gene. Trimming left V 5 bases short and J 1 base short, with 11 bases between. The CDR3 extends over 14 amino acids. CDR1 and CDR2 (germline): SEHNR, FQNEAQ (reference sequence). The CDR3 loop is CASSPPRQNTEAFF. For the CDR3, the DNA is TGTGCCAGCAGCCCTCCCCGACAGAACACTGAAGCTTTCTTT.

This clonotype has more than one count but fewer than ten. V gene TRBV27 combines with J gene TRBJ2-3, with D perhaps TRBD2 (6 bases). Trimming pared 4 bases from V and 0 bases from J, leaving 11 bases between. CDR3 length equals 15 residues. Per germline, CDR1 MNHEY and CDR2 SMNVEV (reference sequence). This chain's CDR3 is CASSSPGTSTDTQYF. The CDR3, as DNA: TGTGCCAGCAGTTCCCCCGGGACTAGCACAGATACGCAGTATTTT.

This clonotype was recorded at least ten times. One end of the junction is discordant with germline, which a read error may explain. This chain connects TRBV7-2 to TRBJ1-5, with D possibly being TRBD1 (5 bases). This CDR3 is 15 amino acids long. The germline V gene has CDR1 SGHTA and CDR2 FQGNSA. The CDR3: CASTLEGGGNQPQHF. The CDR3 nucleotides read TGTGCCAGCACCTTAGAGGGTGGGGGGAATCAGCCCCAGCATTTT. Full variable domain (remainder filled in from reference TRBV7-2 and TRBJ1-5): GAGVSQSPSNKVTEKGKDVELRCDPISGHTALYWYRQSLGQGLEFLIYFQGNSAPDKSGLPSDRFSAERTGGSVSTLTIQRTQQEDSAVYLCASTLEGGGNQPQHFGDGTRLSIL.

The chain has TRBV6-6 and TRBJ1-5, with D uncertain. The CDR3 runs 15 residues. The germline V gene encodes CDR1 MNHNY and CDR2 SVGAGI (reference sequence). DNA of the CDR3: TGTGTTAGCAGTGTAATCAAGCTGGGCAATCAGCCCCAGCATTTT. Its protein is CVSSVIKLGNQPQHF.

The chain employs TRBV7-9 and TRBJ2-7, with D uncertain. Trimming stripped 5 bases from V and 2 bases from J, with 16 bases between. The CDR3 sequence is 15 residues long. CDR1 and CDR2 from the germline V gene are SEHNR and FQNEAQ (reference sequence). CDR3 sequence: CASSPGVGLTYEQYF. CDR3 DNA: TGTGCCAGCAGCCCAGGTGTAGGGTTAACCTACGAGCAGTACTTC.

This clonotype was picked up many times. The genes are TRBV4-1 and TRBJ1-1; D is unresolved. V lost 1 base to trimming and J lost 9 bases, with 24 bases between them. CDR3 length: 17 amino acids. Germline V gene sequence: CDR1 MGHRA, CDR2 YSYEKL. CDR3 bases: TGCGCCAGCAGCCAAGGGACTTTTGGACTCCGGTCGACGAAAGCTTTCTTT. Amino acids: CASSQGTFGLRSTKAFF.

This clonotype appeared many times. The CDR3 loop reads CSAQRQGSSYEQYF. CDR3 nucleotide sequence: TGCAGTGCTCAGAGACAGGGGTCGTCCTACGAGCAGTACTTC. The chain carries TRBV20-1 and TRBJ2-7, with 8 bases lining up with TRBD1. V was pared by 5 bases and J by 1 base, with 7 bases of the junction left unmatched. The germline CDR1 and CDR2 sequences are DFQATT and SNEGSKA (reference sequence). The CDR3 is 14 residues long.

A note on this clonotype: A clone one base away is much larger, so this may be a read error. The rearrangement links TRBV6-6 to TRBJ2-5; 7 nucleotides agree with TRBD2. The germline V gene has CDR1 MNHNY and CDR2 SVGAGI (reference sequence). Trimming at V came to 4 bases and at J to 7 bases, leaving 12 bases not matched to a gene. CDR3 length: 15 residues. CDR3 DNA sequence: TGTGCCAGCAGTTTAGCGGGCAAAGGCAGGCGGACCCAGTACTTC. Its protein is CASSLAGKGRRTQYF.

This clonotype appeared many times. The gene calls are TRBV28 and TRBJ1-1; no clear D. CDR1 and CDR2 (germline): MDHEN, SYDVKM. CDR3 length: 14 residues. Between the trimmed V and J ends, which lost 3 bases and 4 bases, there was a span of 12 bases. Here the CDR3 DNA reads TGTGCCAGCAGTTTCGATGGCGTGGGCACTGAAGCTTTCTTT. It codes for CASSFDGVGTEAFF.

This clonotype was recorded at least ten times. At one boundary the junction diverges from the germline segment, which might be a read error. The CDR3 region has the DNA TGTGCCAGCAGCCAAGATTCGGTTGTGGCGCACTTT. Protein: CASSQDSVVAHF. The chain couples TRBV3-1 to TRBJ1-1, with no clear D. This CDR3 spans 12 amino acids. Germline V gives CDR1 LGHDT, CDR2 YNNKEL (reference sequence).

Worth noting for this clonotype: A much larger clone lies a single base off, so this may be a read error. The CDR3 spells CASSLGNTGYEQYF. DNA of the CDR3: TGTGCCAGCAGTCTTGGAAACACTGGCTACGAGCAGTACTTC. This rearrangement joins TRBV2 to TRBJ2-7, with no clear D. The CDR3 runs 14 residues. Trimming cost V 5 bases and J 3 bases, with 14 bases left between them. Per the germline V gene, CDR1 is SNHLY and CDR2 is FYNNEI.